The 20 T cell receptor beta chains presented below share a single source sample, sequenced in a study of blood T cell repertoires in COVID-19. Repertoires were generated with immunoSEQ multiplex PCR, while TCRdb's copy carries only in-frame clones and drops some. This table holds about 78,000 clones, 77% found once. The sequencing input was peripheral blood. Every receptor here comes from a human donor in a cohort sampled during active COVID-19.

The rearrangement joins TRBV18 to TRBJ2-3; D unclear. This CDR3 spans 13 amino acids. Germline-derived CDR1 and CDR2 are KGHSH and LQKENI. The V gene lost 5 bases and the J gene lost 5 bases, with 11 bases spanning the gap. The CDR3 loop is CASSSLVVDTQYF. The CDR3 DNA follows: TGTGCCAGCTCATCATTAGTAGTAGATACGCAGTATTTT. Full variable domain (missing parts from reference TRBV18 and TRBJ2-3): NAGVMQNPRHLVRRRGQEARLRCSPMKGHSHVYWYRQLPEEGLKFMVYLQKENIIDESGMPKERFSAEFPKEGPSILRIQQVVRGDSAAYFCASSSLVVDTQYFGPGTRLTVL.

The rearrangement uses TRBV2 and TRBJ1-1; maybe TRBD1 (6 bases). The germline V gene encodes CDR1 SNHLY and CDR2 FYNNEI. Trimming cost V 4 bases and J 0 bases, with 12 bases left between them. This CDR3 region has 15 residues. CDR3 in DNA: TGTGCCAGCAGTGCGGGGGGCCTCATGAACACTGAAGCTTTCTTT. This translates into CASSAGGLMNTEAFF.

The chain has TRBV2 and TRBJ2-3, with TRBD2 matching 12 bases. Germline V CDR1 and CDR2: SNHLY, FYNNEI. Trimming cost V 7 bases and J 8 bases; bases outside gene matches: 19. The CDR3 has 18 residues. CDR3 sequence (DNA): TGTGCCAGCAACAGTCTAGCGGGGGGGGTCACGGACATCGTTACGCAGTATTTT. Protein product: CASNSLAGGVTDIVTQYF.

The chain couples TRBV5-1 to TRBJ2-7; TRBD1 aligns across 9 bases. The trim removed 5 bases at V and 1 base at J, leaving 7 bases unmatched. Germline values: CDR1 SGHRS, CDR2 YFSETQ. The CDR3 runs to 15 residues. Written as DNA, the CDR3 is TGCGCCAGCAGTCGGGGACAGGGTAGGTCCTACGAGCAGTACTTC. It specifies CASSRGQGRSYEQYF.

This clone appeared a few times. V and J are TRBV6-1 and TRBJ1-1; D gene unclear. CDR1 is MNHNS and CDR2 is SASEGT in the germline V gene. Trimming removed 0 bases at V and 8 bases at J, with 13 bases between. The CDR3 runs to 14 residues. The CDR3 loop reads CASSEAGGNYEAFF. The CDR3 coding sequence is TGTGCCAGCAGTGAAGCCGGAGGGAACTACGAAGCTTTCTTT.

The chain links TRBV28 to TRBJ2-7; 7 positions agree with TRBD1. This CDR3 has 15 amino acids. The germline CDR1 and CDR2 sequences are MDHEN and SYDVKM. V shed 5 bases and J 9 bases; nucleotides not matched to a gene: 16. CDR3 region: CASSESRQGDVLQYF. As DNA, the CDR3 is TGTGCCAGCAGTGAATCCCGGCAGGGGGATGTGCTGCAGTACTTC.

V gene TRBV2 combines with J gene TRBJ2-5; D is possibly TRBD2 (5 bases). The germline gives CDR1 SNHLY, CDR2 FYNNEI. The CDR3 is 13 amino acids. Trimming removed 6 bases from V and 7 bases from J, with 15 bases in between. The CDR3 nucleotides are TGTGCCAGCAGCCTCCGGGAAGAGGGGACCCAGTACTTC. Translation gives CASSLREEGTQYF.

The chain employs TRBV12-5 and TRBJ1-2; no clear D gene. V was pared by 6 bases and J by 5 bases, with 10 bases between. The CDR3 has 12 amino acids. Germline CDR1 reads LGHNT; CDR2 reads FRNRAP. The chain's CDR3 is CASGRSGYGYTF. The CDR3 DNA is TGTGCTAGTGGACGGTCGGGTTATGGCTACACCTTC.

The rearrangement links TRBV14 to TRBJ2-7; 7 nucleotides line up with TRBD1. Germline CDR1 reads SGHDN; CDR2 reads FVKESK. With 4 bases clipped from V and 6 bases from J, the junction kept 6 bases outside the gene matches. The CDR3 has 13 residues. The CDR3 bases are TGTGCCAGCAGCCGACAGGGAGTCGGCGAGCAGTACTTC. It encodes CASSRQGVGEQYF.

The chain employs TRBV6-1 and TRBJ1-5; 8 bases are a match to TRBD1. The CDR3 consists of 16 residues. V lost 4 bases to trimming and J lost 7 bases; unmatched junction nucleotides: 12. The V gene's germline CDR1 is MNHNS and CDR2 SASEGT. The CDR3 protein is CASSARTGRIGQPQHF. DNA for the CDR3: TGTGCCAGCAGTGCCCGGACAGGGCGAATAGGACAGCCCCAGCATTTT.

The V call is TRBV28, the J call TRBJ1-1; a weak D match, TRBD1 (5 bases). The germline gives CDR1 MDHEN, CDR2 SYDVKM. V dropped 3 bases and J dropped 5 bases, with 16 bases sitting between them. This CDR3 region has 15 residues. In DNA, the CDR3 is TGTGCCAGCAGTTTTGTGGGGCGGGGGTGGACTGAAGCTTTCTTT. This encodes CASSFVGRGWTEAFF.

This chain uses TRBV6-1 with TRBJ1-5; D may be TRBD1 (5 bases). The CDR3 is 16 residues long. V was clipped by 3 bases and J by 3 bases, with 15 bases between them. Germline CDR1 reads MNHNS; CDR2 reads SASEGT. CDR3 residues: CASSDFGQGTNQPQHF. The DNA for the CDR3 is TGTGCCAGCAGTGACTTTGGGCAGGGTACCAATCAGCCCCAGCATTTT.

The chain links TRBV30 to TRBJ1-5; 7 nucleotides line up with TRBD1. After removal of 3 bases from V and 7 bases from J, the junction contained 12 bases not matched to a gene. CDR3 length: 15 amino acids. The germline gives CDR1 GTSNPN, CDR2 SVGIG (reference sequence). CDR3 bases: TGTGCCTGGAGCTTTTCGGGGACAGTCGGCCAGCCCCAGCATTTT. Translating gives CAWSFSGTVGQPQHF.

The V and J genes are TRBV12-3 or TRBV12-4 and TRBJ1-2, with a possible D match to TRBD1 (5 bases). The germline V and J ends were trimmed by 7 bases and 5 bases, with 11 bases remaining between them. This CDR3 region has 12 residues. The CDR3 nucleotides read TGTGCCAGCAACCCCGGGGGTTATGGCTACACCTTC. Amino acids: CASNPGGYGYTF.

The rearrangement links TRBV5-1 to TRBJ1-2, with 8 bases identical to TRBD1. V lost 2 bases to trimming and J lost 4 bases; unmatched junction nucleotides: 10. This CDR3 region has 16 residues. In germline, CDR1 is SGHRS, CDR2 YFSETQ. DNA of the CDR3: TGCGCCAGCAGCTTATTATGGCAGGGGGCCAGCTATGGCTACACCTTC. Its protein product is CASSLLWQGASYGYTF.

This rearrangement joins TRBV5-1 to TRBJ1-2; no reliable D call. CDR3 size: 14 residues. Germline assignment: CDR1 SGHRS and CDR2 YFSETQ. V lost 4 bases and J 2 bases, leaving 12 bases between the germline ends. CDR3 coding DNA: TGCGCCAGCAGCCCCCGCCGGGGAAACTATGGCTACACCTTC. It codes for CASSPRRGNYGYTF.

In this sample, this clone turned up once. The V gene is TRBV30, the J gene TRBJ1-6; TRBD1 aligns across 8 bases. Germline V gene lookup returns CDR1 GTSNPN and CDR2 SVGIG (reference sequence). This CDR3 region has 14 residues. V was clipped by 5 bases and J by 9 bases; unmatched bases: 9. The chain's CDR3 is CAWDASDRVSPLHF. CDR3 coding DNA: TGTGCCTGGGATGCCTCGGACAGGGTTTCACCCCTCCACTTT. The variable domain in full, completed from reference TRBV30 and TRBJ1-6, reads SQTIHQWPATLVQPVGSPLSLECTVEGTSNPNLYWYRQAAGRGLQLLFYSVGIGQISSEVPQNLSASRPQDRQFILSSKKLLLSDSGFYLCAWDASDRVSPLHFGNGTRLTVT.

CDR3 region: CASSYVQATYEQYF. The CDR3 DNA reads TGTGCCAGCAGTTACGTTCAGGCGACCTACGAGCAGTACTTC. The chain carries TRBV6-6 and TRBJ2-7; D is ambiguous. V was trimmed by 2 bases and J by 2 bases, leaving 10 bases between them. The V gene's germline CDR1 is MNHNY and CDR2 SVGAGI (reference sequence). The CDR3 runs to 14 residues.

The chain uses TRBV6-5 and TRBJ1-5; the D gene is possibly TRBD1 (6 bases). Trimming cost V 6 bases and J 7 bases, with 16 bases left between them. The germline V gene encodes CDR1 MNHEY and CDR2 SVGAGI. CDR3 size: 14 residues. The CDR3 DNA reads TGTGCCAGCAGAGCCAACAGGGATGGGCAGCCCCAGCATTTT. Residues: CASRANRDGQPQHF.

This clone turned up a few times. This chain links TRBV5-6 with TRBJ1-1; a possible D gene is TRBD1 (6 bases). Germline V gene lookup returns CDR1 SGHDT and CDR2 YYEEEE. V was trimmed by 2 bases and J by 3 bases, leaving 17 bases between them. The CDR3 is 16 residues long. CDR3: CASSFWRTDKHTEAFF. In nucleotides, the CDR3 is TGTGCCAGCAGCTTTTGGCGGACAGACAAACACACTGAAGCTTTCTTT.